Shown below are 23 T cell receptor beta chains from a single sample sequenced in a study of blood T cell repertoires in COVID-19. Measured with immunoSEQ multiplex PCR; TCRdb has only the in-frame clones, and not every one. This sample has roughly 500,000 clones, with roughly 89% found just once. Sequencing used peripheral blood. Receptor source: a man between 18 and 35 years old with COVID-19, enrolled during active disease.

The chain combines TRBV7-9 with TRBJ2-7; D uncertain. The V and J ends lost 5 bases and 1 base respectively, with 9 bases between them. The V gene's germline CDR1 is SEHNR and CDR2 FQNEAQ (reference sequence). The CDR3 sequence is 13 residues long. The CDR3 here is CASSQRVSYEQYF. As DNA, the CDR3 is TGTGCCAGCAGCCAAAGAGTTTCCTACGAGCAGTACTTC.

J is TRBJ2-1 and V is TRBV6-5, with D uncertain. With 6 bases removed from V and 8 bases from J, the gap between germline ends came to 11 bases. This CDR3 contains 12 residues. Germline lookup yields CDR1 MNHEY and CDR2 SVGAGI. CDR3 sequence: CASSNPSDEQFF. In nucleotides, the CDR3 is TGTGCCAGCAGCAACCCAAGCGATGAGCAGTTCTTC.

The chain uses TRBV6-5 and TRBJ1-6, with 7 bases identical to TRBD1. Germline V lookup: CDR1 MNHEY, CDR2 SVGAGI. The CDR3 has 13 residues. V shed 4 bases and J 9 bases; nucleotides not matched to a gene: 3. DNA for the CDR3: TGTGCCAGCAGTTGGACAGGTTTTTCACCCCTCCACTTT. This sequence encodes CASSWTGFSPLHF.

V is TRBV5-1 and J is TRBJ2-2; 13 bases match TRBD2. The CDR3 has 15 residues. Germline V gene sequence: CDR1 SGHRS, CDR2 YFSETQ. The J segment lost 6 bases and the V segment lost 7 bases, leaving 6 bases of the junction unmatched. DNA for the CDR3: TGCGCCAGCGCGGGACTAGCGGGGTCCCCCGGGGAGCTGTTTTTT. As protein: CASAGLAGSPGELFF.

This chain links TRBV6-5 with TRBJ2-3; D unresolved. The CDR3 covers 13 residues. With 7 bases removed from V and 2 bases from J, the gap between germline ends came to 10 bases. The germline gives CDR1 MNHEY, CDR2 SVGAGI. The CDR3 coding sequence is TGTGCCAGCACTTTACAAGTCACAGATACGCAGTATTTT. Translating gives CASTLQVTDTQYF.

V gene TRBV5-1 combines with J gene TRBJ2-1; tentatively, D is TRBD2 (6 bases). V lost 0 bases to trimming and J lost 6 bases, with 7 bases between them. Per germline, CDR1 SGHRS and CDR2 YFSETQ. This CDR3 comprises 13 residues. The CDR3 loop reads CASSLGGANEQFF. CDR3 bases: TGCGCCAGCAGCTTGGGCGGGGCCAATGAGCAGTTCTTC.

J is TRBJ2-2 and V is TRBV24-1; TRBD1 matches at 7 bases. The germline V gene has CDR1 KGHDR and CDR2 SFDVKD. The J segment lost 4 bases and the V segment lost 4 bases, leaving 11 bases of the junction unmatched. CDR3 length: 17 residues. As DNA, the CDR3 is TGTGCCACCAGTGACCAACCCGACAGGGTGGGCACCGGGGAGCTGTTTTTT. This translates into CATSDQPDRVGTGELFF.

J is TRBJ1-4 and V is TRBV7-4, with D perhaps matching TRBD1 (6 bases). Germline lookup yields CDR1 SGHVT and CDR2 SQSDAQ. V dropped 3 bases and J dropped 8 bases, with 10 bases sitting between them. This CDR3 is built from 13 residues. CDR3 in amino acids: CASSLTRGEKLFF. The CDR3 DNA is TGTGCCAGCAGCTTGACCAGGGGCGAAAAACTGTTTTTT.

This rearrangement joins TRBV5-1 to TRBJ1-1; 9 bases agree with TRBD1. This CDR3 region has 15 residues. J lost 2 bases, V lost 2 bases, and 4 bases had no gene match. The germline V gene encodes CDR1 SGHRS and CDR2 YFSETQ. The CDR3 nucleotides are TGCGCCAGCAGCTTTTTGGGACAGGGAAACACTGAAGCTTTCTTT. Protein sequence: CASSFLGQGNTEAFF.

The chain links TRBV5-4 to TRBJ2-7, with TRBD2 matching 8 bases. Per germline, CDR1 SGHNT and CDR2 YYREEE (reference sequence). Germline trimming cut 0 bases from V and 2 bases from J; bases unmatched to any gene: 13. This CDR3 contains 18 residues. CDR3 DNA sequence: TGTGCCAGCAGCTTGGGGGGGTCCTTGACGGGAGGGCCCTACGAGCAGTACTTC. Translating gives CASSLGGSLTGGPYEQYF.

The chain has TRBV5-4 and TRBJ2-7; a possible D gene is TRBD1 (6 bases). The CDR3 is 15 residues long. Looked up from germline, CDR1 is SGHNT and CDR2 is YYREEE (reference sequence). Trimming pared 5 bases from V and 1 base from J, leaving 16 bases between. In DNA, the CDR3 is TGTGCCAGCAGTAATGGGGGCGATATTTCCTACGAGCAGTACTTC. This gives the protein CASSNGGDISYEQYF.

The chain joins TRBV9 to TRBJ1-1; no clear D. V lost 3 bases and J 3 bases, leaving 9 bases between the germline ends. The CDR3 is made up of 13 amino acids. Looked up from germline, CDR1 is SGDLS and CDR2 is YYNGEE. The CDR3 bases are TGTGCCAGCAGCGGTTCTCCGGACACTGAAGCTTTCTTT. This codes for CASSGSPDTEAFF.

The rearrangement links TRBV2 to TRBJ2-7; D is unclear. This CDR3 spans 14 amino acids. CDR1 is SNHLY, CDR2 FYNNEI, per germline. Deletions cut 2 bases from V and 1 base from J, with 9 bases between. The CDR3 DNA reads as TGTGCCAGCAGTGAACTGACTTCGTCCTACGAGCAGTACTTC. Its protein is CASSELTSSYEQYF.

The chain links TRBV6-5 to TRBJ2-7; 11 bases are shared with TRBD1. CDR1 is MNHEY and CDR2 is SVGAGI in the germline V gene. This CDR3 is 15 amino acids long. V was clipped by 5 bases and J by 2 bases; unmatched bases: 5. In DNA form, the CDR3 reads TGTGCCAGCAGTCGCCTGGGACAGGGGGCCTACGAGCAGTACTTC. This encodes CASSRLGQGAYEQYF.

The chain couples TRBV10-2 to TRBJ2-3; 7 nucleotides align to TRBD2. Germline CDR1 WSHSY, CDR2 SAAADI. The CDR3 contains 18 residues. J gave up 0 bases and V 3 bases, and 12 bases lay outside the gene matches. CDR3 DNA sequence: TGCGCCAGCAGTGATCCCTCGGGTAGCGGGTTAAGCACAGATACGCAGTATTTT. Protein: CASSDPSGSGLSTDTQYF.

The V and J genes are TRBV27 and TRBJ2-7; 9 bases align to TRBD1. V was clipped by 7 bases and J by 4 bases; unmatched bases: 5. Per the germline V gene, CDR1 is MNHEY and CDR2 is SMNVEV (reference sequence). The CDR3 runs 13 residues. The CDR3: CASTAGQGYEQYF. The CDR3 DNA is TGTGCCAGCACCGCGGGACAGGGTTACGAGCAGTACTTC.

CDR3: CASSHSPGQPVLTDTQYF. CDR3 DNA: TGTGCCAGCAGCCATTCCCCGGGACAGCCGGTCTTAACAGATACGCAGTATTTT. The chain joins TRBV14 to TRBJ2-3; 7 nucleotides agree with TRBD1. The CDR3 has 18 residues. Germline values: CDR1 SGHDN, CDR2 FVKESK. V was clipped by 3 bases and J by 3 bases; unmatched bases: 15.

The gene calls are TRBV5-4 and TRBJ2-5; TRBD1 matches 8 bases. The V gene end was trimmed by 3 bases and the J gene end by 1 base; junction bases not matched to a gene: 8. Germline CDR1 reads SGHNT; CDR2 reads YYREEE (reference sequence). The CDR3 consists of 16 residues. CDR3 amino acids: CASSSPPTGVQETQYF. The DNA for the CDR3 is TGTGCCAGCAGCTCCCCGCCGACAGGGGTCCAAGAGACCCAGTACTTC.

The chain recombines TRBV6-5 with TRBJ1-2; D perhaps matches TRBD1 (5 bases). This CDR3 has 13 residues. The V and J ends lost 1 base and 5 bases respectively, with 8 bases between them. Germline V lookup: CDR1 MNHEY, CDR2 SVGAGI. The CDR3: CASSYFGGYGYTF. DNA of the CDR3: TGTGCCAGCAGTTACTTCGGGGGGTATGGCTACACCTTC.

DNA for the CDR3: TGTGCCAGCAGCTTACCGAGTAACAATGAGCAGTTCTTC. Protein sequence: CASSLPSNNEQFF. The chain recombines TRBV11-3 with TRBJ2-1; D gene unclear. The CDR3 length is 13 residues. Germline V gives CDR1 SGHNT, CDR2 YENEEA. Trimming pared 2 bases from V and 5 bases from J, leaving 7 bases between.

The rearrangement uses TRBV10-1 and TRBJ2-2, with 8 positions matching TRBD1. V lost 3 bases, J lost 1 base, and 10 bases stayed unmatched. This CDR3 is 18 amino acids long. CDR1 and CDR2 (germline): WNHNN, SYGVQD (reference sequence). CDR3 sequence: CASSEASDRALNTGELFF. The CDR3 DNA is TGCGCCAGCAGTGAAGCTTCGGACAGGGCCCTGAACACCGGGGAGCTGTTTTTT.

The chain combines TRBV7-9 with TRBJ2-5, with D maybe TRBD1 (5 bases). This CDR3 region has 13 residues. V was pared by 3 bases and J by 1 base, with 6 bases between. CDR1 and CDR2 from the germline V gene are SEHNR and FQNEAQ (reference sequence). CDR3 in amino acids: CASSLTAQETQYF. For the CDR3, the DNA is TGTGCCAGCAGCTTGACAGCCCAAGAGACCCAGTACTTC.

V usage is TRBV30 and J usage is TRBJ1-2; 9 positions match TRBD1. After removal of 3 bases from V and 0 bases from J, the junction contained 8 bases not matched to a gene. The CDR3 has 16 amino acids. Germline assignment: CDR1 GTSNPN and CDR2 SVGIG (reference sequence). In DNA form, the CDR3 reads TGTGCCTGGAGGATTCCTGGACAGGGGCCTAACTATGGCTACACCTTC. Protein: CAWRIPGQGPNYGYTF.